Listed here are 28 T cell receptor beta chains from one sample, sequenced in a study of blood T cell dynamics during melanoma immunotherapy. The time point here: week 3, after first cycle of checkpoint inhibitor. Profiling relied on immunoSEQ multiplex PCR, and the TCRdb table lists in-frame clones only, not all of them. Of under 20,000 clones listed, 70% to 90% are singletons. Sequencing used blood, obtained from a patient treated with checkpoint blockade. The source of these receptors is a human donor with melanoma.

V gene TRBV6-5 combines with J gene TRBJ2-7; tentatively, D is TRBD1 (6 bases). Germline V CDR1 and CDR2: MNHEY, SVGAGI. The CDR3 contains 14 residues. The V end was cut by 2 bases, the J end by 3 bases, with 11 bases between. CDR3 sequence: CASSYVGHHYEQYF. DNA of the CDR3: TGTGCCAGCAGTTACGTGGGACATCACTACGAGCAGTACTTC.

The CDR3 reads CASSLYRGNSYNEQFF. As DNA, the CDR3 is TGTGCCAGCAGCTTATACAGGGGAAACTCCTACAATGAGCAGTTCTTC. V usage is TRBV7-9 and J usage is TRBJ2-1; 7 nucleotides align to TRBD1. The ends lost 2 bases at V and 0 bases at J; junction bases unmatched: 4. The CDR3 contains 16 residues. Germline assignment: CDR1 SEHNR and CDR2 FQNEAQ (reference sequence).

The CDR3 sequence: CASSVAGQMMNEKLFF. Written as DNA, the CDR3 is TGTGCCAGCAGCGTAGCTGGACAGATGATGAATGAAAAACTGTTTTTT. The gene calls are TRBV9 and TRBJ1-4, with a weak D call TRBD1 (6 bases). The CDR3 sequence is 16 residues long. With 0 bases removed from V and 5 bases from J, the gap between germline ends came to 14 bases. Per germline, CDR1 SGDLS and CDR2 YYNGEE.

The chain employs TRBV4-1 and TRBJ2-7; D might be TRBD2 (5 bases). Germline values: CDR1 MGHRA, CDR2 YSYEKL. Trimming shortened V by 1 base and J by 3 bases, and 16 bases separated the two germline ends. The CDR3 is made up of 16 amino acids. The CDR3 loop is CASSQGVGGGYYEQYF. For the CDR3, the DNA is TGCGCCAGCAGCCAAGGAGTCGGAGGCGGGTACTACGAGCAGTACTTC.

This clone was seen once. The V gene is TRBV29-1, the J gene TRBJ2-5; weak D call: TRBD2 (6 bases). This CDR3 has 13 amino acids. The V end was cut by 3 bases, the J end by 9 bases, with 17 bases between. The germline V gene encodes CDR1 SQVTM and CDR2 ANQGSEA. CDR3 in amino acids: CSVDGSGLGAQYF. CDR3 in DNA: TGCAGCGTTGACGGTAGCGGCCTCGGAGCCCAGTACTTC.

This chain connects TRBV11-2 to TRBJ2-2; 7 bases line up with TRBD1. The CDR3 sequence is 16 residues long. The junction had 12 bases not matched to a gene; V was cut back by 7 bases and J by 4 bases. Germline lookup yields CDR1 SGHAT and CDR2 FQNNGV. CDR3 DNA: TGTGCCAGCACTGACCCCGGGACAGCTTTCACCGGGGAGCTGTTTTTT. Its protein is CASTDPGTAFTGELFF.

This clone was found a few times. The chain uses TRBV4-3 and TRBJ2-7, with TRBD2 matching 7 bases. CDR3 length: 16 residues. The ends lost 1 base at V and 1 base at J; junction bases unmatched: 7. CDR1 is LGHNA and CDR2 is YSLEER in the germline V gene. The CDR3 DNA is TGCGCCAGCAGCCAAGGGGAGGGTAGCGGTTCCTACGAGCAGTACTTC. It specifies CASSQGEGSGSYEQYF.

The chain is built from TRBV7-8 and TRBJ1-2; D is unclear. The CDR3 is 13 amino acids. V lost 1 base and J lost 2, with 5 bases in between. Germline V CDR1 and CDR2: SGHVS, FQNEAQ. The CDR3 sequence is CASSLVSNYGYTF. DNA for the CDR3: TGTGCCAGCAGCTTAGTTTCGAACTATGGCTACACCTTC.

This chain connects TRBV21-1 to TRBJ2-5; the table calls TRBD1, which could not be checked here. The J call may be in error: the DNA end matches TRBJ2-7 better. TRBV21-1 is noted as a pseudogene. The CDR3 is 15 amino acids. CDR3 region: CASSSASGGSGEQYF. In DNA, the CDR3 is TGTGCCAGCAGCAGCGCATCAGGGGGCTCGGGCGAGCAGTACTTC.

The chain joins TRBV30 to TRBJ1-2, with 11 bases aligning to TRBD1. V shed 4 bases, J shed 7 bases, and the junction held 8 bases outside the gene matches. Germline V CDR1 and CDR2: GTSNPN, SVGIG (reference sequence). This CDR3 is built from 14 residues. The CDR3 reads CAWTSDRGLAGYTF. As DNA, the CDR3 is TGTGCCTGGACCTCGGACAGGGGGCTCGCTGGCTACACCTTC.

CDR3 DNA sequence: TGTGCCAGCAGCTCAACACTAGCGGGCGAGCAGTACTTC. Its translation is CASSSTLAGEQYF. The genes are TRBV9 and TRBJ2-7; TRBD2 matches at 9 bases. V shed 4 bases, J shed 6 bases, and the junction held 5 bases outside the gene matches. The germline gives CDR1 SGDLS, CDR2 YYNGEE. The CDR3 loop spans 13 amino acids.

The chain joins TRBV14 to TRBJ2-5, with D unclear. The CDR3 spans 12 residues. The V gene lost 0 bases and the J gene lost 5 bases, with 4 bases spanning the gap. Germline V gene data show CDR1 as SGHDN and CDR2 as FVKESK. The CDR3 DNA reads TGTGCCAGCAGCCAAGACTGGGAGACCCAGTACTTC. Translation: CASSQDWETQYF.

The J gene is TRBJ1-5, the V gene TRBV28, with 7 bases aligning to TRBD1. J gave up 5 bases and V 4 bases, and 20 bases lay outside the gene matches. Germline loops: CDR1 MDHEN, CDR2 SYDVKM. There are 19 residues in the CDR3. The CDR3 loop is CASSWSYRQGDGGYQPQHF. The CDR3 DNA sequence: TGTGCCAGCAGTTGGAGTTATCGGCAGGGGGACGGGGGTTATCAGCCCCAGCATTTT.

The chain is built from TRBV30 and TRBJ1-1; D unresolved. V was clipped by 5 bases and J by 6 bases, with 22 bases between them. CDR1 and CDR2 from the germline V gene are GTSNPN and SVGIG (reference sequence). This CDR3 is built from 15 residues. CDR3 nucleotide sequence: TGTGCCTGGGACGCCGATCAATCTTCTGGGGCTGAAGCTTTCTTT. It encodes CAWDADQSSGAEAFF.

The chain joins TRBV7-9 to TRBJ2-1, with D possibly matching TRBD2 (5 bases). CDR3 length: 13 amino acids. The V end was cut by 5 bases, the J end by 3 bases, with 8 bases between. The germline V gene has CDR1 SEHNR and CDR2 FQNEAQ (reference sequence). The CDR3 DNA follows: TGTGCCAGCAGCCTTACTAGCTACAATGAGCAGTTCTTC. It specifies CASSLTSYNEQFF.

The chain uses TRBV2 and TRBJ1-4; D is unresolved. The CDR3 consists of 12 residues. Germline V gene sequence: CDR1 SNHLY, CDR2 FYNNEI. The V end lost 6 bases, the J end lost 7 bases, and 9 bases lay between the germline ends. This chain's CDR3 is CASRDEFEKLFF. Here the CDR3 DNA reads TGTGCCAGCAGAGACGAGTTTGAAAAACTGTTTTTT.

CDR3 region: CSARESGEQYF. Here the CDR3 DNA reads TGCAGTGCTAGAGAGTCAGGGGAACAGTACTTC. The genes are TRBV20-1 and TRBJ2-7; the D gene is possibly TRBD1 (6 bases). CDR1 is DFQATT, CDR2 SNEGSKA, per germline (reference sequence). The CDR3 has 11 residues. Trimming took 0 bases from V and 10 from J, leaving 10 bases between them.

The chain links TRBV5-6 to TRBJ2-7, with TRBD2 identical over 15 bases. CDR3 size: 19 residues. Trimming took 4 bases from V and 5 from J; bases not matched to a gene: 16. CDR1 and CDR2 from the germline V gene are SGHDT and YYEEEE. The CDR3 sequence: CASSRTSGRARMGIDEQYF. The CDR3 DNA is TGTGCCAGCAGCCGGACTAGCGGGAGGGCGAGGATGGGTATCGACGAGCAGTACTTC.

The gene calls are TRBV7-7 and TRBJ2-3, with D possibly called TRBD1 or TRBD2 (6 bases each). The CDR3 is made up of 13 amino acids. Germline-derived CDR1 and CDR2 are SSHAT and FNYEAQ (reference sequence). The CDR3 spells CASARGGEDTQYF. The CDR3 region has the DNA TGTGCTAGCGCCAGGGGAGGCGAAGATACGCAGTATTTT.

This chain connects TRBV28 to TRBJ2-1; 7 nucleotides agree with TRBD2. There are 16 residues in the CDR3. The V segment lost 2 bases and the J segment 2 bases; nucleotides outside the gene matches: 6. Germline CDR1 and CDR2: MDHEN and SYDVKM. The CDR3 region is CASSLRWGRAYNEQFF. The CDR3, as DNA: TGTGCCAGCAGTTTACGGTGGGGGAGGGCCTACAATGAGCAGTTCTTC.

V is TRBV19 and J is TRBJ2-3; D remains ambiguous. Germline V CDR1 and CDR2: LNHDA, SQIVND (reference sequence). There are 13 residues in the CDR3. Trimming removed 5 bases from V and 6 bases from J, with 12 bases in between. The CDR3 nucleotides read TGTGCCAGTAGTCAGACGTTACTGGATACGCAGTATTTT. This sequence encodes CASSQTLLDTQYF.

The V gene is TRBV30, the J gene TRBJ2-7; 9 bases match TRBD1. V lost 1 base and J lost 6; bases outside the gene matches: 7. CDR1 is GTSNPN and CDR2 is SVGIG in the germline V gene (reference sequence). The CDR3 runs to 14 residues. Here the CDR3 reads CAWSEGQGGIEQYF. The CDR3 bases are TGTGCCTGGAGTGAGGGACAGGGTGGAATCGAGCAGTACTTC.

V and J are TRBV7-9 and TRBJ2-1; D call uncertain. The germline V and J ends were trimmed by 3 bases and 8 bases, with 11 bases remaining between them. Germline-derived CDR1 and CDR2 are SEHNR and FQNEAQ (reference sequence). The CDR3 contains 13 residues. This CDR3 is CASSFPRTDEQFF. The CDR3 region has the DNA TGTGCCAGCAGCTTCCCTAGGACGGATGAGCAGTTCTTC.

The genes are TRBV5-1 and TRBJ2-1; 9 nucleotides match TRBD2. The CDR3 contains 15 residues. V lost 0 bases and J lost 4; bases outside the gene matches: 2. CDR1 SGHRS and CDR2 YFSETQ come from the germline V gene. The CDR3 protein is CASSLGLAAYNEQFF. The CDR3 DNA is TGCGCCAGCAGCTTGGGACTAGCGGCTTACAATGAGCAGTTCTTC.

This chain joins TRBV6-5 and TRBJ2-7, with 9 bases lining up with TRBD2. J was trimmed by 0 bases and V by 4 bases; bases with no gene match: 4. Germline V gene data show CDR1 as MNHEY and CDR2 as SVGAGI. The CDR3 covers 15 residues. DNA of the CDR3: TGTGCCAGCAGTTCCAGACTAGCGGCCTCCTACGAGCAGTACTTC. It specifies CASSSRLAASYEQYF.

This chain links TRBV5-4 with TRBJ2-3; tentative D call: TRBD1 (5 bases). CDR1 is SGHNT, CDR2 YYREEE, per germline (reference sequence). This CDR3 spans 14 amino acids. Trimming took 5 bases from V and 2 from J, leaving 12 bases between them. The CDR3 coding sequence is TGTGCCAGCAGGGTGGACACTAACACAGATACGCAGTATTTT. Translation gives CASRVDTNTDTQYF. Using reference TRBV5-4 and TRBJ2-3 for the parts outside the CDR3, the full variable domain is ETGVTQSPTHLIKTRGQQVTLRCSSQSGHNTVSWYQQALGQGPQFIFQYYREEENGRGNFPPRFSGLQFPNYSSELNVNALELDDSALYLCASRVDTNTDTQYFGPGTRLTVL.

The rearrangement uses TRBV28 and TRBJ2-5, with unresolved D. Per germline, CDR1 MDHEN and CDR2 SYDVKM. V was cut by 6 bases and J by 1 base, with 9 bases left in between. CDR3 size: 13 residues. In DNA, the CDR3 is TGTGCCAGCAGCATTAAGGGCCAAGAGACCCAGTACTTC. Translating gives CASSIKGQETQYF.

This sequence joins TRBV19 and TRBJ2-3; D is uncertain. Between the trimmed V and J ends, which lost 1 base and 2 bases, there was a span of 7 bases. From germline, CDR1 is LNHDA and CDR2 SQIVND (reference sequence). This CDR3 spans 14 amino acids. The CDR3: CASSIGGFTDTQYF. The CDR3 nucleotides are TGTGCCAGTAGTATAGGTGGGTTCACAGATACGCAGTATTTT.